This T cell receptor (beta chain) is from a study of technical replicates of blood from a few donors. The CDR3 sequence is 15 residues long. The junction had 7 bases not matched to a gene; V was cut back by 5 bases and J by 4 bases. Germline CDR1 and CDR2: SGHVS and FNYEAQ. This table comes from immunoSEQ multiplex PCR, and its TCRdb copy is limited to in-frame clones, with some not included. The profile covers approximately 79,000 clones, with more than 85% appearing a single time and 0.39% taken by the ten largest. J is TRBJ2-2 and V is TRBV7-6; 7 positions match TRBD2. What was sequenced was T cells isolated from PBMCs. The source is a human donor in good health. CDR3 residues: CASSPLALGTGELFF. The CDR3 coding sequence is TGTGCCAGCAGCCCACTAGCGTTAGGCACCGGGGAGCTGTTTTTT.